This is a list of T cell receptor beta chains from one sample in a study of Graves' ophthalmopathy and Graves' hyperthyroidism. TCRdb reanalysed the multiplex PCR reads using MiXCR and keeps one entry per CDR3 protein. Here the sample spans 340,000 or so distinct CDR3 sequences, roughly a sixth being singletons. Sequenced input: peripheral blood. The source is an adult man with Graves' ophthalmopathy. CDR3s include the opening cysteine and the closing phenylalanine or tryptophan. A D gene is named only where the DNA matches it firmly. Clone size is given for some rows only: seen once, a few or many times, or a class if the clone is expanded.

d_gene,v_gene,abundance,j_gene,CDR3nt,CDR3aa
TRBD1,TRBV27,-,TRBJ1-2,TGTGCCAGCAGTTTAACGGGACAGGGAGGCTACACCTTC,CASSLTGQGGYTF
-,TRBV30,many,TRBJ2-7,TGTGCCTGGAGTTTACTCCCCCTCAGGGAGCAGTACTTC,CAWSLLPLREQYF
TRBD1,TRBV18,few,TRBJ1-4,TGTGCCAGCTCACCAGGGACAGGGGTTGGAAAACTGTTTTTT,CASSPGTGVGKLFF
TRBD1,TRBV7-2,many,TRBJ1-2,TGTGCCAGCAGCTTGGACAGGGCTAACTATGGCTACACCTTC,CASSLDRANYGYTF
-,TRBV30,many,TRBJ2-7,TGTGCCTCTTACGCTCCGGGGCACGAGCAGTACTTC,CASYAPGHEQYF
-,TRBV5-1,-,TRBJ2-7,TGCGCCAGCAGCCCTTTCTGGGGGAGCCTTCCCTACGAGCAGTACTTC,CASSPFWGSLPYEQYF
-,TRBV10-3,many,TRBJ1-5,TGTGCCATCAGTGTTAGGGTGAACCAGCCCCAGCATTTT,CAISVRVNQPQHF
-,TRBV7-2,many,TRBJ1-6,TGTGCCAGCAGCTTAACTGGACAGAACAATTCACCCCTCCACTTT,CASSLTGQNNSPLHF
TRBD1,TRBV12-3/TRBV12-4,many,TRBJ1-5,TGTGCCAGCAGTTCCACGACAGGGGTTATACGCAATCAGCCCCAGCATTTT,CASSSTTGVIRNQPQHF
TRBD2,TRBV28,many,TRBJ2-4,TGTGCCAGCAGTCCATGGACAGGGGCTAGCGGGGGGATAGCCAAAAACATTCAGTACTTC,CASSPWTGASGGIAKNIQYF
TRBD2,TRBV20-1,many,TRBJ2-5,TGCAGTGCCAGTAGACTAGCGGGAGGGGAGACCCAGTACTTC,CSASRLAGGETQYF
-,TRBV7-2,many,TRBJ1-2,TGTGCCAGCAGCTTAGACGAGGCTGTTGGCTACACCTTC,CASSLDEAVGYTF
-,TRBV2,many,TRBJ1-3,TGTGCCAGCAGCGCCGGTACAGGGTACGGAAACACCATATATTTT,CASSAGTGYGNTIYF
-,TRBV28,many,TRBJ1-2,TGTGCCAGCAGTCCCCAAGGCACTCCTGAGGATGGCTACACCTTC,CASSPQGTPEDGYTF
-,TRBV11-2,many,TRBJ2-2,TGTGCCAGCAGGCGCCCCGGGACCGAGAACACCGGGGAGCTGTTTTTT,CASRRPGTENTGELFF
-,TRBV6-2/TRBV6-3,many,TRBJ1-1,TGTGCCAGCAGTTACTTACGGCTTTACACTGAAGCTTTCTTT,CASSYLRLYTEAFF
-,TRBV30,many,TRBJ1-6,TGTGCCTGGAGGCCGGGCAGGGGAGAATCACCCCTCCACTTT,CAWRPGRGESPLHF
TRBD1,TRBV6-1,many,TRBJ2-7,TGTGCCAGTGCGCCGACAGGGGGCTACGAGCAGTACTTC,CASAPTGGYEQYF
TRBD2,TRBV24-1,many,TRBJ2-7,TGTGCCACCAGTGATCCCCTAGCGGGATCCTACGAGCAGTACTTC,CATSDPLAGSYEQYF
TRBD1,TRBV7-2,many,TRBJ2-7,TGTGCCAGCAGCCAACCTGGACAGGGGACCTACGAGCAGTACTTC,CASSQPGQGTYEQYF
-,TRBV11-2,many,TRBJ2-6,TGTGCCAGCAGCTCCCTCCAGGGAGAATCTGGGGCCAACGTCCTGACTTTC,CASSSLQGESGANVLTF
TRBD2,TRBV20-1,many,TRBJ2-5,TGCAGTGCGCCCGGAGGACTAGCGGGATTTGAGACCCAGTACTTC,CSAPGGLAGFETQYF
-,TRBV28,many,TRBJ1-2,TGTGCCAGCAGTCGCGACAGTTTTGGCTACACCTTC,CASSRDSFGYTF
-,TRBV7-9,many,TRBJ1-3,TGTGCCAGCAGCGGGACACGAAGCTCTGGAAACACCATATATTTT,CASSGTRSSGNTIYF
-,TRBV6-5,many,TRBJ1-2,TGTGCCAGCAGTTACTCATCCGCAGGGTTTAGCTATGGCTACACCTTC,CASSYSSAGFSYGYTF
TRBD1,TRBV12-3/TRBV12-4,many,TRBJ1-2,TGTGCCAGCAGTAATAGACAGGGTGGGGTTTTGTTGGGCTACACCTTC,CASSNRQGGVLLGYTF
-,TRBV18,few,TRBJ1-5,TGTGCCAGCTCACTAGAGACAGCCGATCAGCCCCAGCATTTT,CASSLETADQPQHF
-,TRBV29-1,many,TRBJ2-7,TGCAGCGTTGGGGGGGCTGGATACGAGCAGTACTTC,CSVGGAGYEQYF
TRBD1,TRBV12-3/TRBV12-4,many,TRBJ2-7,TGTGCCAGCAGTTTACGACAGGGCTACGAGCAGTACTTC,CASSLRQGYEQYF
-,TRBV6-1,-,TRBJ2-7,TGTGCCAGCACGTCCGAGACAGCTTACGAGCAGTACTTC,CASTSETAYEQYF
-,TRBV5-6,many,TRBJ1-6,TGTGCCAGCAGTCAGGAGTACGGCAATTCACCCCTCCACTTT,CASSQEYGNSPLHF
-,TRBV7-9,many,TRBJ1-1,TGTGCCAGCAGCCGGGGGGCCGGGGGCGCGAGGGACACTGAAGCTTTCTTT,CASSRGAGGARDTEAFF
-,TRBV27,many,TRBJ2-7,TGTGCCAGCAGTGCTAGAAACTCCCCCTCTGCCCCCTCCTACGAGCAGTACTTC,CASSARNSPSAPSYEQYF
-,TRBV5-6,many,TRBJ1-1,TGTGCCAGCAGCTTGGACTCCAGGGGTAGTTTCTTT,CASSLDSRGSFF
-,TRBV10-3,many,TRBJ2-5,TGTGCCATCAGTGGCACCTTGGAGACCCAGTACTTC,CAISGTLETQYF
TRBD1,TRBV20-1,many,TRBJ2-7,TGCAGTGCGACAGGGCCCTCCTACGAGCAGTACTTC,CSATGPSYEQYF
-,TRBV12-3/TRBV12-4,many,TRBJ1-3,TGTGCCAGCAGTTCGGGGGCAGGTGGAAACACCATATATTTT,CASSSGAGGNTIYF
-,TRBV6-1,many,TRBJ2-7,TGTGCCAGCAGTGCAATCCGCCTAAAGGGTAGCGAGCAGTACTTC,CASSAIRLKGSEQYF
TRBD2,TRBV7-8,many,TRBJ2-7,TGTGCCAGCAGCCATGGCGGGGGGGCCTACGAGCAGTACTTC,CASSHGGGAYEQYF
-,TRBV19,many,TRBJ1-5,TGTGCCAGTAGTATTGATAATCAGCCCCAGCATTTT,CASSIDNQPQHF
-,TRBV30,many,TRBJ2-2,TGTGCCTGGTCCTGGGCGGGGTACACCGGGGAGCTGTTTTTT,CAWSWAGYTGELFF
TRBD1,TRBV4-2,many,TRBJ2-5,TGTGCCAGCAGCCGAGGGACAGGGGGACAAGAGACCCAGTACTTC,CASSRGTGGQETQYF